The TCR beta chain described here comes from a study of early stage breast cancer tumors. Blood replicates held 0.5 ug DNA, tumor or normal breast approximately 1.5 ug, two each. The table came from immunoSEQ multiplex PCR; TCRdb's copy has only in-frame clones and leaves some out. Among some 75,000 clones, 79% were seen once, and the ten largest hold around 3.4%. The length of the CDR3 is 15 residues. Trimming took off 3 bases at V and 3 bases at J, with 13 bases between the two ends. The germline V gene encodes CDR1 MNHNS and CDR2 SASEGT. The sequenced sample consisted of blood. This clonotype was sampled from a person aged 55 to 75 with breast cancer. This chain connects TRBV6-1 to TRBJ2-3, with a weak D call TRBD2 (5 bases). The CDR3, as DNA: TGTGCCAGCAGTGATTCCGCTAGCTCAACAGATACGCAGTATTTT. Translated, it gives CASSDSASSTDTQYF.